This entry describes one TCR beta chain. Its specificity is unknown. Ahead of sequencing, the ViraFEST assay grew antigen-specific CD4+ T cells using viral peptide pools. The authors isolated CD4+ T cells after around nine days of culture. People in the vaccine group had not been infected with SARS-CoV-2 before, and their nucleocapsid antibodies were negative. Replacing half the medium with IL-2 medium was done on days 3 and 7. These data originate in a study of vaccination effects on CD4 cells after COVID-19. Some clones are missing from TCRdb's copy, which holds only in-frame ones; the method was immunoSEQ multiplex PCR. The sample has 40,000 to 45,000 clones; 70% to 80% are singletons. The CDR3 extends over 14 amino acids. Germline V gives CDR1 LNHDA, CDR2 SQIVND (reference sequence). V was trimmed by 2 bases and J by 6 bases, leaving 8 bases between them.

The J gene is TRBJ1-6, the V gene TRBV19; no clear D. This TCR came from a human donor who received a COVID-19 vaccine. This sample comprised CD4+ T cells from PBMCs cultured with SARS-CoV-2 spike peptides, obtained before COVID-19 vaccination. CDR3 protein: CASSIFAANSPLHF. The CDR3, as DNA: TGTGCCAGTAGTATATTCGCTGCTAATTCACCCCTCCACTTT.